The 21 T cell receptor beta chains below all came from one sample that was sequenced in a study of cytomegalovirus exposure and HLA in healthy donors. PCR used 60 Vbeta primers and 13 Jbeta primers. Profiled with immunoSEQ multiplex PCR; TCRdb holds only in-frame clones, not every one. Seen here are some 220,000 clones, 78% observed once, and the top ten hold approximately 0.49%. What was sequenced was PBMCs. The receptors shown here come from a boy aged 5-17 years in good health and CMV-seronegative.

This clone occurred once. The chain has TRBV18 and TRBJ2-2, with 10 bases that match TRBD2. The CDR3 is 16 amino acids. V lost 3 bases, J lost 5 bases, and 6 bases stayed unmatched. The germline V gene has CDR1 KGHSH and CDR2 LQKENI. CDR3 nucleotides: TGTGCCAGCTCACCTCCTAGCGGGGGCTCGACCGGGGAGCTGTTTTTT. Residues: CASSPPSGGSTGELFF.

This clone was seen a few times. The gene calls are TRBV23-1 and TRBJ1-5, with D tentatively TRBD1 (5 bases). TRBV23-1 is designated an ORF whose function remains uncertain. V was shortened by 1 base and J by 3 bases, with 13 bases between the two germline ends. The CDR3 runs to 16 residues. DNA of the CDR3: TGCGCCAGCAGTCAATGGGGCCAGGCCAACAATCAGCCCCAGCATTTT. It encodes CASSQWGQANNQPQHF.

This clone has a handful of counts. The V and J genes are TRBV9 and TRBJ2-2, with 10 bases matching TRBD1. The length of the CDR3 is 15 residues. Looked up from germline, CDR1 is SGDLS and CDR2 is YYNGEE. V was pared by 4 bases and J by 5 bases, with 5 bases of the junction left unmatched. DNA of the CDR3: TGTGCCAGCAGCCCCGGGACAGGGGTAACCGGGGAGCTGTTTTTT. Translation: CASSPGTGVTGELFF. Looking up the rest from reference TRBV9 and TRBJ2-2 gives the full variable domain: DSGVTQTPKHLITATGQRVTLRCSPRSGDLSVYWYQQSLDQGLQFLIQYYNGEERAKGNILERFSAQQFPDLHSELNLSSLELGDSALYFCASSPGTGVTGELFFGEGSRLTVL.

The chain has TRBV6-1 and TRBJ1-2, with D unclear. Trimming took off 6 bases at V and 8 bases at J, with 13 bases between the two ends. The CDR3 has 12 amino acids. From germline, CDR1 is MNHNS and CDR2 SASEGT. This CDR3 is CASSLNSQGYTF. CDR3 nucleotides: TGTGCCAGCAGCCTAAACAGCCAGGGCTACACCTTC.

The chain carries TRBV19 and TRBJ2-3, with D tentatively TRBD2 (6 bases). From germline, CDR1 is LNHDA and CDR2 SQIVND (reference sequence). V gave up 3 bases and J gave up 5 bases, with 15 bases separating them. This CDR3 has 15 residues. The CDR3 DNA is TGTGCCAGTAGTATTTGGCGGGGCGGCATAGATACGCAGTATTTT. Translated, it gives CASSIWRGGIDTQYF.

To note about this clone: Additional DNA sequences in this sample encode the identical CDR3. The J gene is TRBJ1-2, the V gene TRBV2, with TRBD1 identical over 7 bases. Trimming at V came to 3 bases and at J to 6 bases, leaving 1 base not matched to a gene. Germline loops: CDR1 SNHLY, CDR2 FYNNEI. This CDR3 is 12 amino acids long. The CDR3 is CASSEQGDGYTF. The CDR3 nucleotides read TGTGCCAGCAGTGAGCAGGGGGATGGCTACACCTTC.

The chain uses TRBV6-1 and TRBJ2-3; D perhaps matches TRBD2 (6 bases). Trimming pared 2 bases from V and 6 bases from J, leaving 21 bases between. Germline V lookup: CDR1 MNHNS, CDR2 SASEGT. The CDR3 covers 17 residues. The CDR3 spells CASSEMGTEDLEDTQYF. CDR3 nucleotides: TGTGCCAGCAGTGAAATGGGGACTGAGGACTTAGAGGATACGCAGTATTTT.

This clone has only one observation. The rearrangement links TRBV7-4 to TRBJ1-2; 11 positions match TRBD1. The CDR3 has 17 residues. V dropped 5 bases and J dropped 5; count of bases not matched to a gene: 13. Germline CDR1 reads SGHVT; CDR2 reads SQSDAQ. The CDR3 nucleotides read TGTGCCAGCAGCCCAAACACCAGGACAGGGGGCGGATATGGCTACACCTTC. Translated: CASSPNTRTGGGYGYTF. Complete variable domain (other parts from reference TRBV7-4 and TRBJ1-2): GAGVSQSPRYKVAKRGRDVALRCDSISGHVTLYWYRQTLGQGSEVLTYSQSDAQRDKSGRPSGRFSAERPERSVSTLKIQRTEQGDSAVYLCASSPNTRTGGGYGYTFGSGTRLTVV.

This clone was recorded only once. The chain links TRBV19 to TRBJ1-5, with TRBD1 as a possible D gene (6 bases). V shed 9 bases and J shed 4 bases, with 19 bases lying between them. Per germline, CDR1 LNHDA and CDR2 SQIVND (reference sequence). There are 15 residues in the CDR3. CDR3 DNA sequence: TGTGCCAGCCTCTCCGGGGGGGGCGTTAATCAGCCCCAGCATTTT. This gives the protein CASLSGGGVNQPQHF.

The rearrangement uses TRBV5-6 and TRBJ1-2; perhaps TRBD1 as D (5 bases). The CDR3 length is 14 residues. Looked up from germline, CDR1 is SGHDT and CDR2 is YYEEEE. Trimming removed 1 base at V and 6 bases at J, with 13 bases between. In DNA form, the CDR3 reads TGTGCCAGCAGCTTGAAAGGGGTCCAAAATGGCTACACCTTC. It specifies CASSLKGVQNGYTF.

The chain employs TRBV6-5 and TRBJ1-2; D call uncertain. This CDR3 is 13 amino acids long. CDR1 and CDR2 from the germline V gene are MNHEY and SVGAGI. V was trimmed by 2 bases and J by 3 bases, leaving 7 bases between them. The CDR3 bases are TGTGCCAGCAGTTACGGGCAGGACTATGGCTACACCTTC. This encodes CASSYGQDYGYTF.

The chain combines TRBV4-1 with TRBJ1-2; TRBD1 matches at 9 bases. The V gene end was trimmed by 3 bases and the J gene end by 1 base; junction bases not matched to a gene: 3. Germline values: CDR1 MGHRA, CDR2 YSYEKL. The CDR3 loop spans 15 amino acids. CDR3 sequence: CASSQGDRDNYGYTF. The CDR3 nucleotides read TGCGCCAGCAGCCAGGGGGACAGGGATAACTATGGCTACACCTTC.

This chain connects TRBV5-1 to TRBJ1-4; D gene uncertain. V was pared by 0 bases and J by 8 bases, with 8 bases between. Germline V gene data show CDR1 as SGHRS and CDR2 as YFSETQ. This CDR3 spans 13 amino acids. In nucleotides, the CDR3 is TGCGCCAGCAGCTTGGGCCGAGGGGAAAAACTGTTTTTT. This encodes CASSLGRGEKLFF. The whole variable domain, filled in from reference TRBV5-1 and TRBJ1-4, reads KAGVTQTPRYLIKTRGQQVTLSCSPISGHRSVSWYQQTPGQGLQFLFEYFSETQRNKGNFPGRFSGRQFSNSRSEMNVSTLELGDSALYLCASSLGRGEKLFFGSGTQLSVL.

The V call is TRBV11-2, the J call TRBJ2-7; 7 positions match TRBD1. This CDR3 is 15 amino acids long. Germline V gene sequence: CDR1 SGHAT, CDR2 FQNNGV. The V and J ends lost 6 bases and 0 bases, in that order; junction bases with no gene match: 8. CDR3 nucleotide sequence: TGTGCCAGCAGGCCGGGACAGCTAGCCTCCTACGAGCAGTACTTC. Its translation: CASRPGQLASYEQYF.

This chain joins TRBV7-9 and TRBJ1-1, with a tentative D call TRBD1 (6 bases). This CDR3 is 17 amino acids long. The germline gives CDR1 SEHNR, CDR2 FQNEAQ (reference sequence). V lost 5 bases and J lost 2, with 21 bases in between. The CDR3 sequence is CASSIKPPGEGNTEAFF. CDR3 DNA: TGTGCCAGCAGCATCAAACCGCCAGGGGAAGGAAACACTGAAGCTTTCTTT. The full variable domain, completed using reference TRBV7-9 and TRBJ1-1, is DTGVSQNPRHKITKRGQNVTFRCDPISEHNRLYWYRQTLGQGPEFLTYFQNEAQLEKSRLLSDRFSAERPKGSFSTLEIQRTEQGDSAMYLCASSIKPPGEGNTEAFFGQGTRLTVV.

The chain employs TRBV2 and TRBJ1-1; 7 nucleotides align to TRBD1. V lost 6 bases to trimming and J lost 6 bases; unmatched junction nucleotides: 7. The CDR3 covers 13 residues. Per germline, CDR1 SNHLY and CDR2 FYNNEI. The CDR3 DNA reads TGTGCCAGCAGACGAACAGGGGTCGCTGAAGCTTTCTTT. It is translated as CASRRTGVAEAFF.

This clone turned up a few times. V usage is TRBV11-2 and J usage is TRBJ2-7; D is undetermined. Germline CDR1 reads SGHAT; CDR2 reads FQNNGV. This CDR3 contains 11 residues. Deletions cut 1 base from V and 7 bases from J, with 5 bases between. The DNA for the CDR3 is TGTGCCAGCAGCTTAGCGGAGGAGCAGTACTTC. The encoded protein is CASSLAEEQYF.

This chain uses TRBV29-1 with TRBJ2-2; TRBD2 might be the D (7 bases). Germline assignment: CDR1 SQVTM and CDR2 ANQGSEA. The ends were cut back, 6 bases at V and 5 bases at J, with 19 bases in the middle. This CDR3 is built from 15 residues. In nucleotides, the CDR3 is TGCAGCGTAGAAATCTCGGGGGGCGCGACCGGGGAGCTGTTTTTT. It encodes CSVEISGGATGELFF.

The chain couples TRBV30 to TRBJ2-7; D might be TRBD1 (5 bases). Germline loops: CDR1 GTSNPN, CDR2 SVGIG (reference sequence). The CDR3 is 12 residues long. V gave up 3 bases and J gave up 5 bases, with 11 bases separating them. The CDR3 DNA follows: TGTGCCTGGAGGTACAGGTCCCACGAGCAGTACTTC. This gives the protein CAWRYRSHEQYF.

This chain links TRBV30 with TRBJ2-5; the D is unclear. Gene TRBJ2-7 matches the end of the DNA better, so the J call may be wrong. Per germline, CDR1 GTSNPN and CDR2 SVGIG (reference sequence). The CDR3 is 14 residues long. The CDR3 spells CAWSPPPETYEQYF. In DNA, the CDR3 is TGTGCCTGGAGTCCCCCCCCCGAGACTTACGAGCAGTACTTC.

The chain uses TRBV30 and TRBJ1-1; D not certain. V gave up 2 bases and J gave up 0 bases, with 7 bases separating them. The CDR3 contains 13 residues. CDR1 and CDR2 (germline): GTSNPN, SVGIG (reference sequence). The CDR3 spells CAWSTRVNTEAFF. The CDR3 region has the DNA TGTGCCTGGAGTACCCGCGTGAACACTGAAGCTTTCTTT.